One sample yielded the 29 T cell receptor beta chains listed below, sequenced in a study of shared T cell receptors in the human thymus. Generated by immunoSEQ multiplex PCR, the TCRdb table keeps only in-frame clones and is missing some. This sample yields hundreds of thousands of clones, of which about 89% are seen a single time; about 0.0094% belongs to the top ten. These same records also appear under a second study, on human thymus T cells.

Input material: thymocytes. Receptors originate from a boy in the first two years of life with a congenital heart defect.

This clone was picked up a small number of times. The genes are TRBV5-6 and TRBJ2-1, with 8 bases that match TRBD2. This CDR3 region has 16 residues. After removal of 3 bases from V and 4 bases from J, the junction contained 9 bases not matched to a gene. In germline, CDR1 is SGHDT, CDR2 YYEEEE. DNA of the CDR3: TGTGCCAGCAGCTCTTCCTTAGCGGGACTGTACAATGAGCAGTTCTTC. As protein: CASSSSLAGLYNEQFF.

Here the CDR3 DNA reads TGTGCCAGCAGTGAATCAAGAAAGGACAGGAGCTCCTATGGCTACACCTTC. It yields the protein CASSESRKDRSSYGYTF. The V gene is TRBV25-1, the J gene TRBJ1-2; 7 bases are a match to TRBD1. After removal of 1 base from V and 4 bases from J, the junction contained 12 bases not matched to a gene. CDR1 is MGHDK and CDR2 is SYGVNS in the germline V gene. This CDR3 is built from 17 residues.

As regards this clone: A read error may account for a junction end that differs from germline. The CDR3 DNA is TGTGCCTGGAGTGAGAAGCTCGTGGACAGGGGGGAATTT. It codes for CAWSEKLVDRGEF. The chain combines TRBV30 with TRBJ1-6; the match to TRBD1 covers 10 bases. Germline V CDR1 and CDR2: GTSNPN, SVGIG (reference sequence). The CDR3 runs 13 residues.

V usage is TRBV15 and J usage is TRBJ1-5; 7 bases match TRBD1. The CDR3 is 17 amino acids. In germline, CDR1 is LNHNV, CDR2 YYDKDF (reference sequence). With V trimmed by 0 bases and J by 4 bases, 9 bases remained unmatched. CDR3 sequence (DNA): TGTGCCACCAGCAGAGATAAGAAAGGACAGGCTAATCAGCCCCAGCATTTT. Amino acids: CATSRDKKGQANQPQHF.

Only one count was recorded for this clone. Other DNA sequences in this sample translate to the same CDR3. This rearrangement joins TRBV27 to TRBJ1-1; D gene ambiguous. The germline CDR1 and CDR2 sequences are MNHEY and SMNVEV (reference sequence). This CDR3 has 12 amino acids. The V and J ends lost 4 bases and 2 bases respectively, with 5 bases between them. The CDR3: CASSSVNTEAFF. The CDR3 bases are TGTGCCAGCAGTTCGGTTAACACTGAAGCTTTCTTT.

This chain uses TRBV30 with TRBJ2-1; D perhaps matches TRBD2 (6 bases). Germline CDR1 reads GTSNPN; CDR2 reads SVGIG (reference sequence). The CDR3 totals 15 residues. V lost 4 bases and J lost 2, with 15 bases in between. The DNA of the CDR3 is TGTGCCTGGATTTCGGGGCGGGGCCCCTACAATGAGCAGTTCTTC. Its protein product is CAWISGRGPYNEQFF.

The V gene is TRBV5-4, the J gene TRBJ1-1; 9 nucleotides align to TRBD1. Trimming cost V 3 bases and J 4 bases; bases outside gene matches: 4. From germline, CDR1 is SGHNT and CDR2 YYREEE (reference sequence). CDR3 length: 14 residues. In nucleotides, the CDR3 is TGTGCCAGCAGCTACAGGGGGCGTAGCACTGAAGCTTTCTTT. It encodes CASSYRGRSTEAFF.

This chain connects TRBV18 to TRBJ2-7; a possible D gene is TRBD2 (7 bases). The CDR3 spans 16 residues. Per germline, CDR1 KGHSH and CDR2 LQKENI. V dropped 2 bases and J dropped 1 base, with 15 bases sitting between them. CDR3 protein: CASSPAGAGGSYEQYF. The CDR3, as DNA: TGTGCCAGCTCACCAGCGGGGGCCGGGGGTTCCTACGAGCAGTACTTC.

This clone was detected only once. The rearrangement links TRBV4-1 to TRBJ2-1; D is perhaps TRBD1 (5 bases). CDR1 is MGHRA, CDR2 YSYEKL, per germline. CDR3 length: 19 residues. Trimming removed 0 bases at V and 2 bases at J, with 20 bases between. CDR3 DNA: TGCGCCAGCAGCCAAGACGGTGTAAGGTTAAGGGGAACCTACAATGAGCAGTTCTTC. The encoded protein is CASSQDGVRLRGTYNEQFF.

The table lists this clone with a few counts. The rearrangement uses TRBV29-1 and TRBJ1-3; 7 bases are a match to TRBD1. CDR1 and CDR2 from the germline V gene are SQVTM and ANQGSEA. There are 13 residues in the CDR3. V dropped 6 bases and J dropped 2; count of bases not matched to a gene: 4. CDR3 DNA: TGCAGCGTGACACAGGGGACTGGAAACACCATATATTTT. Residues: CSVTQGTGNTIYF.

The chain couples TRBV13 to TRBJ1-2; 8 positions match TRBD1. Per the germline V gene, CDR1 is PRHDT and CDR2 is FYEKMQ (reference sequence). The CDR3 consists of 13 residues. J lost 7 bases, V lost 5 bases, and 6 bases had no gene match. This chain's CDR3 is CASSPGGVGGYTF. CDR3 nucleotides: TGTGCCAGCAGCCCAGGGGGCGTAGGTGGCTACACCTTC. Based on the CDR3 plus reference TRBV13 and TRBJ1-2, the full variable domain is AAGVIQSPRHLIKEKRETATLKCYPIPRHDTVYWYQQGPGQDPQFLISFYEKMQSDKGSIPDRFSAQQFSDYHSELNMSSLELGDSALYFCASSPGGVGGYTFGSGTRLTVV.

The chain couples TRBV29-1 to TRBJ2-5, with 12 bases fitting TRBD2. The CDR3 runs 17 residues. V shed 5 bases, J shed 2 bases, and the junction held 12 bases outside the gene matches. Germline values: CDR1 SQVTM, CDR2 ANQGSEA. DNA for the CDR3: TGCAGCGTTTCCCTCCTAGCGGGGGGGCATCGGCAAGAGACCCAGTACTTC. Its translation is CSVSLLAGGHRQETQYF.

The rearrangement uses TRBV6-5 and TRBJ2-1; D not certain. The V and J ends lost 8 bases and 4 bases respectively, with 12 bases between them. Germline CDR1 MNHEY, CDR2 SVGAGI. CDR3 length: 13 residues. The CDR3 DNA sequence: TGTGCCAGCCGGCGGCCCCCTTACAATGAGCAGTTCTTC. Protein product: CASRRPPYNEQFF.

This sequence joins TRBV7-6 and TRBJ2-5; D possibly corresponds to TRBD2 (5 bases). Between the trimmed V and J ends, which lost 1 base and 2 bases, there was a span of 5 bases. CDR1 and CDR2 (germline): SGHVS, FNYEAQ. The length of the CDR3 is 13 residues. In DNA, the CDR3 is TGTGCCAGCAGCTTAGGGACTCAAGAGACCCAGTACTTC. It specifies CASSLGTQETQYF.

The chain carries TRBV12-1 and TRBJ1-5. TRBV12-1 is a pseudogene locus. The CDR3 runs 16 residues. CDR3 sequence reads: CASIPRGLYSNQPQHF. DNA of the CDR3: TGTGCCAGCATCCCCCGAGGGCTTTATAGCAATCAGCCCCAGCATTTT.

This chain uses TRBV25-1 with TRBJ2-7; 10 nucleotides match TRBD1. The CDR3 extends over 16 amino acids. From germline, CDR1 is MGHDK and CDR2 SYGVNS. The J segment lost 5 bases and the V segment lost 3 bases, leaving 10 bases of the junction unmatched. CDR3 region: CASSEGPGQGRHEQYF. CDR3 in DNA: TGTGCCAGCAGTGAGGGTCCGGGACAGGGGAGGCACGAGCAGTACTTC.

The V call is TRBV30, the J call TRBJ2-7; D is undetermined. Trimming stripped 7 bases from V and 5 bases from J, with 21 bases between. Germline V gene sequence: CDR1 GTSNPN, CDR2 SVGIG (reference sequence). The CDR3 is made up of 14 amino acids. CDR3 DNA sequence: TGTGCCTCCAAACCTCGCAGTGGCAATCACGAGCAGTACTTC. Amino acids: CASKPRSGNHEQYF.

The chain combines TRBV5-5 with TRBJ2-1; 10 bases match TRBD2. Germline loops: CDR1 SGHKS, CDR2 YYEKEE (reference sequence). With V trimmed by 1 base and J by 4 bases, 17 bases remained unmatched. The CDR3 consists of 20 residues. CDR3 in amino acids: CASSLSRGLASGSGYNEQFF. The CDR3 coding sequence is TGTGCCAGCAGCTTGAGCAGGGGGCTTGCTAGCGGGAGTGGTTACAATGAGCAGTTCTTC.

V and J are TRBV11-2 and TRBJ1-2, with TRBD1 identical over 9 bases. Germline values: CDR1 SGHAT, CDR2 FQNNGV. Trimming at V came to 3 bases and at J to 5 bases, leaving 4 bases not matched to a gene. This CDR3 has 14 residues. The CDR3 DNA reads TGTGCCAGCAGCTTCGGACAGGGGATTTATGGCTACACCTTC. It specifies CASSFGQGIYGYTF.

The CDR3 sequence: CSVEEGGGGTAVLNSGNTIYF. CDR3 nucleotide sequence: TGCAGCGTTGAAGAAGGGGGTGGCGGTACCGCGGTGCTGAACTCTGGAAACACCATATATTTT. V gene TRBV29-1 combines with J gene TRBJ1-3; weak D call: TRBD1 (6 bases). Germline values: CDR1 SQVTM, CDR2 ANQGSEA. The CDR3 runs 21 residues. Trimming cost V 0 bases and J 0 bases, with 27 bases left between them.

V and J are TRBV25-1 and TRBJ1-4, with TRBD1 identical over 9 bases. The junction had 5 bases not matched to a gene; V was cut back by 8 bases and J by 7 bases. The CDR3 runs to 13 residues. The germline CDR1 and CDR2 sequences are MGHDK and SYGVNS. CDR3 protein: CASWDRAGEKLFF. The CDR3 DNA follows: TGTGCCAGCTGGGACAGGGCAGGTGAAAAACTGTTTTTT.

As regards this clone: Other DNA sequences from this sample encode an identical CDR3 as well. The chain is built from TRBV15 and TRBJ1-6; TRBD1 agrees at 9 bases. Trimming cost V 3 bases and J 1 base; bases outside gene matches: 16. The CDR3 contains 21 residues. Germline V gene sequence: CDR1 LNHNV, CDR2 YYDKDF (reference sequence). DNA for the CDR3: TGTGCCACCAGCAGTACCCCCGTCGGACAGGGGCTGGTTTCCTATAATTCACCCCTCCACTTT. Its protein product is CATSSTPVGQGLVSYNSPLHF. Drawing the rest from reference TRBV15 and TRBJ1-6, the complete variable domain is DAMVIQNPRYQVTQFGKPVTLSCSQTLNHNVMYWYQQKSSQAPKLLFHYYDKDFNNEADTPDNFQSRRPNTSFCFLDIRSPGLGDTAMYLCATSSTPVGQGLVSYNSPLHFGNGTRLTVT.

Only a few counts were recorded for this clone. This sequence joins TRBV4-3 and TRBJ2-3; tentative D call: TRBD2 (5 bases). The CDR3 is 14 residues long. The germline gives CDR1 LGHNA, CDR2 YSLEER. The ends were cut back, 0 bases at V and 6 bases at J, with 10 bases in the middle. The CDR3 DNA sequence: TGCGCCAGCAGCCAAGATCCAAGGGAGGATACGCAGTATTTT. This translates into CASSQDPREDTQYF.

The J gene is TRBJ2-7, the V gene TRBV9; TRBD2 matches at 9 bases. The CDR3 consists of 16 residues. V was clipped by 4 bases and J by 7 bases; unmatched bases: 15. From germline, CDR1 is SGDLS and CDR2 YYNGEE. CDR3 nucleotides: TGTGCCAGCAGCCCACCCATAGCGGGGGAGCAGCGGGAGCAGTACTTC. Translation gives CASSPPIAGEQREQYF.

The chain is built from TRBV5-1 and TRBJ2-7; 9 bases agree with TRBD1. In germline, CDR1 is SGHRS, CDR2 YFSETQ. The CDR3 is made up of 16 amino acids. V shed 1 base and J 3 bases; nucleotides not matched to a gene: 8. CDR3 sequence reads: CASSLWGQGEFYEQYF. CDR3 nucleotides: TGCGCCAGCAGCTTGTGGGGACAGGGTGAATTCTACGAGCAGTACTTC.

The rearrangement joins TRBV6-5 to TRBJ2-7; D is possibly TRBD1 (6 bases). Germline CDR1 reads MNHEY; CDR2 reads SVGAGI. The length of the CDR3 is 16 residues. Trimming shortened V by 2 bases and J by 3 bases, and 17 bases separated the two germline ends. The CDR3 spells CASSYPQGQGYYEQYF. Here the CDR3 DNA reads TGTGCCAGCAGTTACCCTCAGGGGCAGGGTTACTACGAGCAGTACTTC.

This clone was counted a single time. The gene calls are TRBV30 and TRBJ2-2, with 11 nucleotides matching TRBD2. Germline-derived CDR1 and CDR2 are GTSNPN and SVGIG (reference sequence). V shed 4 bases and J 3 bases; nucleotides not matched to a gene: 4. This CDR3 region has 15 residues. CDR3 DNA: TGTGCCTGGAAACTAGCGGGAGAGGACACCGGGGAGCTGTTTTTT. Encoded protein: CAWKLAGEDTGELFF.

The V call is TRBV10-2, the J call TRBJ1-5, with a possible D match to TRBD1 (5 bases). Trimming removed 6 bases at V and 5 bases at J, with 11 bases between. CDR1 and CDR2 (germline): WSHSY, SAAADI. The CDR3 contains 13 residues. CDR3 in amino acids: CASSRGGDQPQHF. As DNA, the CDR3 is TGCGCCAGCAGCCGGGGGGGGGATCAGCCCCAGCATTTT.

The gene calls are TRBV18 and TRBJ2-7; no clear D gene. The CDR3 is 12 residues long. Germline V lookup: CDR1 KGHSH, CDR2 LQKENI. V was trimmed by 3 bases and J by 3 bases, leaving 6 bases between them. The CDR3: CASSPENYEQYF. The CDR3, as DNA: TGTGCCAGCTCACCTGAGAACTACGAGCAGTACTTC.